This T cell receptor beta chain was found in a study of post-analysis software for immune sequencing data. General study findings and limits: Significantly lower normalized Chao1 diversity was found in patients with multiple sclerosis relative to controls.

Carried by the TCR beta cDNA libraries were unique molecular identifiers. One entry per CDR3 protein, called by TCRdb with MiXCR from the PCR reads. Here the sample spans almost 700,000 distinct CDR3 sequences, over 45% being singletons. Comment on this clonotype: Its cognate antigen is unknown.

The receptor comes from a girl aged 2 to 10 with multiple sclerosis. The sequenced material came from blood.

CDR3 nucleotides: TGTGCCAGCAGCCCCATCGCGGGGACCCTAAATGAAGAGCAGTTCTTC. Translating it yields CASSPIAGTLNEEQFF. The V and J genes are TRBV7-8 and TRBJ2-1; D is possibly TRBD2 (6 bases). The CDR3 is 16 amino acids. Between the trimmed V and J ends, which lost 5 bases and 10 bases, there was a span of 24 bases. From germline, CDR1 is SGHVS and CDR2 FQNEAQ.